This T cell receptor (beta chain) was profiled in a study of blood T cell repertoires in COVID-19. Study as a whole: Collection of acute and convalescent COVID-19 samples took place in the United States, Italy and Spain. From T cells, B-cell-depleted T cells, or PBMCs came the material, which was cDNA or gDNA.

Germline values: CDR1 MNHNS, CDR2 SASEGT. V shed 4 bases and J shed 0 bases, with 13 bases lying between them. The CDR3 sequence is 16 residues long. Seattle enrolled patients during active infection and tracked them longitudinally. Authors' analysis steps: Nucleated cell counts were estimated from reference gene primer amplification. Method: immunoSEQ multiplex PCR; TCRdb's copy keeps in-frame clones and lacks some. From that table come the V and J calls and clone size; the DNA was used to work out D and trimming. The sample includes tens of thousands of clones, roughly 76% of them seen just once. V usage is TRBV6-1 and J usage is TRBJ1-5; D gene unclear. Sequencing input: peripheral blood. The sequence was obtained from a man of 80 years or more with COVID-19, enrolled during active disease. DNA for the CDR3: TGTGCCAGCAGTGTAGACATACTTTATAGCAATCAGCCCCAGCATTTT. Its translation: CASSVDILYSNQPQHF.